A single sample is the source of the 6 T cell receptor beta chains below, sequenced in a study of blood T cells in healthy people across ages. For the second PCR, which ran for about 7 to 11 cycles, a sample-barcoded 5' primer and a J-beta primer mix were used. TCRdb analysed the 5' RACE reads with MiXCR anew, one entry per CDR3 protein. Of about 680,000 distinct CDR3 sequences in the sample, around 48% are singletons; the top ten hold 30% to 35%. The specimen was blood. These receptors came from a woman aged 55-70 years in good health.

This clonotype was seen a single time. The CDR3 coding sequence is TGTGCCTGGAGTGTCCCAAACAATGAGCAGTTCTTC. Translated: CAWSVPNNEQFF. The genes are TRBV30 and TRBJ2-7; the D is unclear. The DNA end lines up better with TRBJ2-1; the J call may be wrong. This CDR3 is 12 amino acids long. CDR1 is GTSNPN and CDR2 is SVGIG in the germline V gene (reference sequence).

V usage is TRBV7-8 and J usage is TRBJ2-7, with no clear D. The J call could be wrong; TRBJ2-5 is a better fit for the DNA end. CDR1 and CDR2 (germline): SGHVS, FQNEAQ. The CDR3 has 14 residues. In DNA form, the CDR3 reads TGTGCCAGCAGCTTATCGGAACTACAAGAGACCCAGTACTTC. This codes for CASSLSELQETQYF.

This chain connects TRBV5-1 to TRBJ1-2; 8 bases map to TRBD1. The J segment lost 4 bases and the V segment lost 5 bases, leaving 7 bases of the junction unmatched. This CDR3 comprises 14 residues. Germline V gene data show CDR1 as SGHRS and CDR2 as YFSETQ. The CDR3 here is CASRSGTGFYGYTF. CDR3 coding DNA: TGCGCCAGCAGATCCGGGACAGGCTTCTATGGCTACACCTTC.

The chain carries TRBV7-2 and TRBJ1-5; perhaps TRBD1 as D (6 bases). CDR1 and CDR2 (germline): SGHTA, FQGNSA. CDR3 length: 15 amino acids. Trimming took off 5 bases at V and 2 bases at J, with 13 bases between the two ends. The CDR3 is CASSPGRQGNQPQHF. The DNA for the CDR3 is TGTGCCAGCAGCCCGGGGAGACAGGGCAATCAGCCCCAGCATTTT.

The CDR3 protein is CASSQDSTIETQYF. CDR3 bases: TGCGCCAGCAGCCAAGATAGCACTATTGAGACCCAGTACTTC. This sequence joins TRBV4-3 and TRBJ2-5; no clear D gene. Per germline, CDR1 LGHNA and CDR2 YSLEER. Trimming removed 0 bases from V and 5 bases from J, with 10 bases in between. The CDR3 is 14 amino acids.

The chain carries TRBV15 and TRBJ1-4; perhaps TRBD1 as D (6 bases). V lost 1 base and J 7 bases, leaving 16 bases between the germline ends. This CDR3 is 16 amino acids long. The germline V gene encodes CDR1 LNHNV and CDR2 YYDKDF (reference sequence). CDR3 coding DNA: TGTGCCACCAGCAGAGGGGGGGGTCAGGGGTTTGAAAAACTGTTTTTT. As protein: CATSRGGGQGFEKLFF.